This T cell receptor beta chain was profiled in a study of memory CD4+ T cells and cytomegalovirus serostatus. Study overall: Of the healthy Belgian adults, 9 were CMV seropositive and 24 seronegative.

Single viable CD3+CD4+CD8-CD45RO+ cells were sorted as the memory CD4+ T cells. Study conclusions and caveats: CD4+ memory repertoires contained 67 of 164 reported CMV TCRbeta sequences.

In the case of this clone: Its antigen is unknown.

The data were produced by immunoSEQ multiplex PCR, yet TCRdb's version contains in-frame clones alone and is incomplete. Counted here are about 40,000 clones, about 82% occurring once; the ten biggest clones make up around 6%. Trimming removed 0 bases at V and 5 bases at J, with 16 bases between. The CDR3 runs to 16 residues. The germline gives CDR1 SGHRS, CDR2 YFSETQ. V is TRBV5-1 and J is TRBJ2-3; possibly TRBD2 for D (5 bases). The sample consisted of memory CD4+ T cells from blood. The receptor's source is an adult in good health and CMV-seronegative. The CDR3 loop is CASSLGSPGVGDTQYF. The DNA for the CDR3 is TGCGCCAGCAGCTTGGGATCTCCCGGGGTGGGAGATACGCAGTATTTT. Looking up the rest from reference TRBV5-1 and TRBJ2-3 gives the full variable domain: KAGVTQTPRYLIKTRGQQVTLSCSPISGHRSVSWYQQTPGQGLQFLFEYFSETQRNKGNFPGRFSGRQFSNSRSEMNVSTLELGDSALYLCASSLGSPGVGDTQYFGPGTRLTVL.